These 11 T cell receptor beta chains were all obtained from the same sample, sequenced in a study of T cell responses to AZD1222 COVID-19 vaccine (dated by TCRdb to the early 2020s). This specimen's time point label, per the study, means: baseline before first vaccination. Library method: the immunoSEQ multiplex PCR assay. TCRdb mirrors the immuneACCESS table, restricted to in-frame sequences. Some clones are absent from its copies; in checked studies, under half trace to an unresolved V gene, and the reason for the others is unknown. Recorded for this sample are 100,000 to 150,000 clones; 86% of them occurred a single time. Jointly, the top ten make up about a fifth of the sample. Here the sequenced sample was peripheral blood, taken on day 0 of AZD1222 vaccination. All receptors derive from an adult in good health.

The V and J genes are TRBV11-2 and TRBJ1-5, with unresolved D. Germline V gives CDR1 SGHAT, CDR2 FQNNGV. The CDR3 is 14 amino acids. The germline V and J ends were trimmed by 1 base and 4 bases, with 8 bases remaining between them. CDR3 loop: CASSLVSSNQPQHF. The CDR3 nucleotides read TGTGCCAGCAGCTTAGTTTCCAGTAATCAGCCCCAGCATTTT.

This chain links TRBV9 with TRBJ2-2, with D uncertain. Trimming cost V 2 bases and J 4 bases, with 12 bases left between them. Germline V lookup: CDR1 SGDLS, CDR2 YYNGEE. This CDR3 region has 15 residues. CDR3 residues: CASSVSWSGTGELFF. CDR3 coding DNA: TGTGCCAGCAGCGTCAGTTGGTCGGGCACCGGGGAGCTGTTTTTT.

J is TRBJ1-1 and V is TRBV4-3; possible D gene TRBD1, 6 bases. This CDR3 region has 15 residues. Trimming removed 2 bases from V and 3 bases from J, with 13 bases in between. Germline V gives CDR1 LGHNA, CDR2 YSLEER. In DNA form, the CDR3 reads TGCGCCAGCAGCCAACAACAGGGTTTGGACACTGAAGCTTTCTTT. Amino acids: CASSQQQGLDTEAFF.

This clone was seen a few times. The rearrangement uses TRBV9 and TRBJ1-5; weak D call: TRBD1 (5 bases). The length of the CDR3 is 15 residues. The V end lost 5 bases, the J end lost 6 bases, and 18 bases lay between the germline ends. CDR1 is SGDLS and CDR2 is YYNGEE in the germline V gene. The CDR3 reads CASSPSGGGSQPQHF. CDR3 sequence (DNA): TGTGCCAGCAGTCCTTCCGGGGGGGGGTCTCAGCCCCAGCATTTT.

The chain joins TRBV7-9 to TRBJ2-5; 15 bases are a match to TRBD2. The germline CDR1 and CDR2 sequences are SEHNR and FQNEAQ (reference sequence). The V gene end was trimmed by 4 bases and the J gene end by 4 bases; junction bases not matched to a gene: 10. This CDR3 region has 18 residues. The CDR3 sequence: CASSSTPGLAGGGETQYF. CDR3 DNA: TGTGCCAGCAGCTCGACCCCGGGACTAGCGGGGGGTGGAGAGACCCAGTACTTC.

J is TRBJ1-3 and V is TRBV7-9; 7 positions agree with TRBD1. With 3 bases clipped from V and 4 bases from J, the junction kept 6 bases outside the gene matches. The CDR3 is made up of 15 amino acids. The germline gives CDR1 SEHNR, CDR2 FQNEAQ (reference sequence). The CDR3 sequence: CASSFPVGQGNTIYF. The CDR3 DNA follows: TGTGCCAGCAGCTTTCCCGTGGGACAGGGAAACACCATATATTTT.

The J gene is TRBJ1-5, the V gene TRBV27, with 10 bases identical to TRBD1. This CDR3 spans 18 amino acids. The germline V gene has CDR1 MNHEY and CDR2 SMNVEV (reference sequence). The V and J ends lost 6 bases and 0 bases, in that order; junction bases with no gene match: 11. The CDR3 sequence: CASRPRDRGLYSNQPQHF. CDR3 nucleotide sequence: TGTGCCAGCAGACCCCGGGACAGGGGACTTTATAGCAATCAGCCCCAGCATTTT.

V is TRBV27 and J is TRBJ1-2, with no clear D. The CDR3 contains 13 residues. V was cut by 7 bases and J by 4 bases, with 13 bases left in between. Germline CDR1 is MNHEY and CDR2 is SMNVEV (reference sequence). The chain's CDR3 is CASTFSPGYGYTF. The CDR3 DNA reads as TGTGCCAGCACCTTTTCCCCGGGCTATGGCTACACCTTC.

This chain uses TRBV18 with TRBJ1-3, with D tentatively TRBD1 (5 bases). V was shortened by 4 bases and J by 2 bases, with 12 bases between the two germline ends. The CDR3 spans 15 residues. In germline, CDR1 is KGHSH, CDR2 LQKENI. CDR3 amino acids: CASSLTRDAGNTIYF. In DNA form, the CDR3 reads TGTGCCAGCTCACTTACCCGGGACGCTGGAAACACCATATATTTT.

The CDR3 is CASSQGQGVYEQYF. The CDR3 nucleotides read TGTGCCAGCTCACAGGGACAGGGGGTCTACGAGCAGTACTTC. V and J are TRBV18 and TRBJ2-7; 11 positions match TRBD1. The length of the CDR3 is 14 residues. Germline V gene lookup returns CDR1 KGHSH and CDR2 LQKENI. V gave up 4 bases and J gave up 3 bases; unmatched junction bases: 2.

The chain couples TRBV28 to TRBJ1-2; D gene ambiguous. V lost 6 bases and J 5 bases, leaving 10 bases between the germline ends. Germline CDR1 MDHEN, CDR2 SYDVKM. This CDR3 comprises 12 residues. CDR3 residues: CASSPAEYGYTF. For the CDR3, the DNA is TGTGCCAGCAGCCCCGCCGAATATGGCTACACCTTC.